One sample yielded the 15 T cell receptor beta chains listed below, sequenced in a study of shared clonotypes between healthy human individuals. TCRdb's copy holds only in-frame clones and misses some; the assay was immunoSEQ multiplex PCR. The sample records about 2.3 million clones, approximately 90% being singletons. The sequenced sample consisted of naive CD4+ T cells from PBMCs. The subset: CD45RA+ positively selected. These receptors came from a man between 18 and 35 years old in good health. Some clones in this sample may be carry-over from other donors' samples.

The rearrangement uses TRBV5-1 and TRBJ2-2; D gene unclear. V lost 1 base and J 6 bases, leaving 4 bases between the germline ends. The CDR3 covers 12 residues. Germline V gene lookup returns CDR1 SGHRS and CDR2 YFSETQ. CDR3 protein: CASSLFPGELFF. CDR3 coding DNA: TGCGCCAGCAGCTTGTTTCCCGGGGAGCTGTTTTTT. The entire variable domain, with the rest obtained from reference TRBV5-1 and TRBJ2-2, is as follows: KAGVTQTPRYLIKTRGQQVTLSCSPISGHRSVSWYQQTPGQGLQFLFEYFSETQRNKGNFPGRFSGRQFSNSRSEMNVSTLELGDSALYLCASSLFPGELFFGEGSRLTVL.

The rearrangement joins TRBV6-5 to TRBJ2-2; the D gene is possibly TRBD2 (6 bases). This CDR3 comprises 16 residues. V lost 1 base and J lost 7, with 16 bases in between. CDR1 and CDR2 (germline): MNHEY, SVGAGI. CDR3 DNA sequence: TGTGCCAGCAGTTACTGGGTGGGAGGCGGCGGCGGGGAGCTGTTTTTT. This translates into CASSYWVGGGGGELFF.

This clone was recorded only once. J is TRBJ2-7 and V is TRBV4-1; TRBD2 agrees at 16 bases. Trimming took 3 bases from V and 5 from J; bases not matched to a gene: 19. Germline V gives CDR1 MGHRA, CDR2 YSYEKL. There are 21 residues in the CDR3. DNA for the CDR3: TGCGCCAGCAGCCAGCTGGCACCCGGGACTAGCGGGAGGGCCAAGGTCCACGAGCAGTACTTC. It is translated as CASSQLAPGTSGRAKVHEQYF.

This chain connects TRBV25-1 to TRBJ2-7; no clear D. This CDR3 has 11 amino acids. Between the trimmed V and J ends, which lost 5 bases and 4 bases, there was a span of 6 bases. Germline V gene lookup returns CDR1 MGHDK and CDR2 SYGVNS. CDR3 sequence reads: CASSYTYEQYF. The CDR3 DNA reads TGTGCCAGCAGTTACACTTACGAGCAGTACTTC.

This clone was seen only a few times. The J gene is TRBJ1-1, the V gene TRBV19, with TRBD1 identical over 7 bases. This CDR3 is 15 amino acids long. J was trimmed by 3 bases and V by 6 bases; bases with no gene match: 10. Germline V gene data show CDR1 as LNHDA and CDR2 as SQIVND (reference sequence). DNA for the CDR3: TGTGCCAGTAGCCCCATACAGGGGTGGCACACTGAAGCTTTCTTT. Translated: CASSPIQGWHTEAFF.

CDR3 region: CASRDGPYGYTF. CDR3 sequence (DNA): TGCGCCAGCAGGGACGGACCCTATGGCTACACCTTC. The chain uses TRBV5-1 and TRBJ1-2; D is uncertain. The CDR3 consists of 12 residues. Germline CDR1 reads SGHRS; CDR2 reads YFSETQ. V shed 5 bases and J shed 4 bases, with 9 bases lying between them.

This clone occurred once. J is TRBJ2-1 and V is TRBV28, with a weak D call TRBD2 (6 bases). V was pared by 4 bases and J by 6 bases, with 19 bases between. The CDR3 is 16 residues long. CDR1 is MDHEN and CDR2 is SYDVKM in the germline V gene. The CDR3 protein is CASSSGHEEGTNEQFF. CDR3 DNA sequence: TGTGCCAGCAGTTCGGGCCATGAGGAGGGGACCAATGAGCAGTTCTTC.

This chain uses TRBV7-7 with TRBJ2-5; D uncertain. This CDR3 is built from 14 residues. CDR1 is SSHAT, CDR2 FNYEAQ, per germline (reference sequence). The V gene lost 5 bases and the J gene lost 5 bases, with 15 bases spanning the gap. The CDR3, as DNA: TGTGCCAGCAGCCCCGGGCCCCTGGGGGAGACCCAGTACTTC. As protein: CASSPGPLGETQYF.

This clone was found once. The CDR3 region is CASSLEGAGTTGELFF. The CDR3 DNA reads TGTGCCAGCAGCTTGGAGGGGGCGGGGACTACCGGGGAGCTGTTTTTT. J is TRBJ2-2 and V is TRBV5-4; TRBD1 might be the D (7 bases). The V and J ends lost 0 bases and 5 bases respectively, with 14 bases between them. The germline gives CDR1 SGHNT, CDR2 YYREEE (reference sequence). This CDR3 contains 16 residues.

The chain couples TRBV27 to TRBJ2-3, with D possibly matching TRBD2 (5 bases). CDR1 is MNHEY, CDR2 SMNVEV, per germline (reference sequence). The length of the CDR3 is 13 residues. Trimming cost V 7 bases and J 6 bases, with 14 bases left between them. CDR3 DNA: TGTGCCAGCACCAGACGGGGATATGATACGCAGTATTTT. The encoded protein is CASTRRGYDTQYF.

V is TRBV7-9 and J is TRBJ2-7, with D uncertain. The germline gives CDR1 SEHNR, CDR2 FQNEAQ (reference sequence). Between the trimmed V and J ends, which lost 7 bases and 6 bases, there was a span of 10 bases. This CDR3 is built from 11 residues. The CDR3 sequence is CASTPLFEQYF. CDR3 in DNA: TGTGCCAGCACCCCCCTTTTCGAGCAGTACTTC. Full variable domain (remainder filled in from reference TRBV7-9 and TRBJ2-7): DTGVSQNPRHKITKRGQNVTFRCDPISEHNRLYWYRQTLGQGPEFLTYFQNEAQLEKSRLLSDRFSAERPKGSFSTLEIQRTEQGDSAMYLCASTPLFEQYFGPGTRLTVT.

The V and J genes are TRBV27 and TRBJ1-1; 8 bases agree with TRBD1. Germline lookup yields CDR1 MNHEY and CDR2 SMNVEV (reference sequence). Trimming cost V 2 bases and J 5 bases; bases outside gene matches: 7. The CDR3 runs to 15 residues. The CDR3 DNA is TGTGCCAGCAGTTTAAATGGACAGGGTTGGACTGAAGCTTTCTTT. Translating gives CASSLNGQGWTEAFF.

The V call is TRBV29-1, the J call TRBJ2-7; D is unresolved. This CDR3 contains 13 residues. Germline V gene sequence: CDR1 SQVTM, CDR2 ANQGSEA. V was clipped by 5 bases and J by 7 bases, with 18 bases between them. DNA of the CDR3: TGCAGCGTTTGTAATGCCCTTTTTGAGGAGCAGTACTTC. Its protein is CSVCNALFEEQYF.

This clone was observed once. This rearrangement joins TRBV6-4 to TRBJ1-2; D is undetermined. Germline V gene lookup returns CDR1 MRHNA and CDR2 SNTAGT. V lost 6 bases and J lost 4, with 15 bases in between. The CDR3 spans 14 residues. CDR3 amino acids: CASSNEAGGYGYTF. CDR3 nucleotides: TGTGCCAGCAGCAACGAGGCAGGAGGCTATGGCTACACCTTC.

This clone has a handful of counts. J is TRBJ1-1 and V is TRBV2; 7 nucleotides match TRBD1. This CDR3 is 14 amino acids long. V dropped 4 bases and J dropped 5; count of bases not matched to a gene: 7. The germline gives CDR1 SNHLY, CDR2 FYNNEI. CDR3 amino acids: CASSVSGGQTEAFF. Written as DNA, the CDR3 is TGTGCCAGCAGTGTGTCGGGGGGACAGACTGAAGCTTTCTTT. The whole variable domain, filled in from reference TRBV2 and TRBJ1-1, reads EPEVTQTPSHQVTQMGQEVILRCVPISNHLYFYWYRQILGQKVEFLVSFYNNEISEKSEIFDDQFSVERPDGSNFTLKIRSTKLEDSAMYFCASSVSGGQTEAFFGQGTRLTVV.